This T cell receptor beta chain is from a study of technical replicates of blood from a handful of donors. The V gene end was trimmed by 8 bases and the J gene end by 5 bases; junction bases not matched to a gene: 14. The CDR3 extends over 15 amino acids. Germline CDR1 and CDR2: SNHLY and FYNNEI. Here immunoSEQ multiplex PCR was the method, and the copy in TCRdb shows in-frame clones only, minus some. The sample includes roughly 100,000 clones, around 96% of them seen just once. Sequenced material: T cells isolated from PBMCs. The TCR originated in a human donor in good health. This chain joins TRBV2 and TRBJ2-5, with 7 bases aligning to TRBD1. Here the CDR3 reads CASLGVEGARETQYF. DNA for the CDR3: TGTGCCAGCTTGGGGGTAGAGGGGGCTCGGGAGACCCAGTACTTC.